This is a list of T cell receptor beta chains from one sample in a study of blood T cells in healthy people across ages. TCRdb recomputed calls from the 5' RACE reads with MiXCR, one row per CDR3 protein. The sample lists approximately 960,000 distinct CDR3 sequences, under 35% occurring once. This sample was shared with a second study, whose subject was T cells of mothers and their children.

Sample: blood. These receptor sequences come from a woman aged 40-49 years in good health. Each CDR3 is given with its conserved first and last residue. D genes are given only for firm matches. A clone size is listed for some rows: how often the clone was seen (once, few, many), or a class if it is expanded.

clone_size	d_call	v_call	j_call	cdr3_aa	cdr3_nt
few	TRBD2	TRBV3-1	TRBJ2-3	CASSRGLVGDTQYF	TGTGCCAGCAGCCGCGGACTAGTGGGTGATACGCAGTATTTT
NA	TRBD1	TRBV5-6	TRBJ2-7	CVSSGTGETYEQYF	TGTGTCAGCAGCGGGACAGGGGAAACCTACGAGCAGTACTTC
NA	TRBD2	TRBV4-2	TRBJ2-2	CASSQGVAGADTGELFF	TGTGCCAGCAGCCAAGGCGTAGCGGGGGCCGACACCGGGGAGCTGTTTTTT
many	NA	TRBV20-1	TRBJ2-3	CSAIVGAIPTDTQYF	TGCAGTGCTATTGTGGGGGCCATCCCTACAGATACGCAGTATTTT
many	TRBD1	TRBV20-1	TRBJ1-2	CSARVGQAGYTF	TGCAGTGCTAGAGTGGGACAGGCTGGCTACACCTTC
many	TRBD2	TRBV4-1	TRBJ2-4	CASSQALAGRNIQYF	TGCGCCAGCAGCCAAGCCCTAGCGGGGAGGAACATTCAGTACTTC
many	TRBD1	TRBV4-1	TRBJ1-4	CASSQVQGANEKLFF	TGCGCCAGCAGCCAAGTACAGGGGGCTAATGAAAAACTGTTTTTT
few	NA	TRBV4-1	TRBJ2-1	CASSQKPSKLLPSSYNEQFF	TGCGCCAGCAGCCAAAAACCCTCGAAGTTATTACCGAGCTCCTACAATGAGCAGTTCTTC
NA	TRBD1	TRBV18	TRBJ1-1	CASSPTGDPFLAFF	TGTGCCAGCTCACCGACAGGGGACCCTTTTTTAGCTTTCTTT
NA	TRBD2	TRBV4-2	TRBJ2-7	CASSHSSGGAYEQYF	TGTGCCAGCAGCCACTCCTCGGGGGGGGCCTACGAGCAGTACTTC
many	NA	TRBV7-2	TRBJ2-7	CASSLVSGFPGGRSSYEQYF	TGTGCCAGCAGCTTAGTGAGCGGGTTTCCAGGGGGACGGAGTTCCTACGAGCAGTACTTC
once	NA	TRBV18	TRBJ2-5	CASSPRSSEETQYF	TGTGCCAGCTCACCACGGTCCAGTGAAGAGACCCAGTACTTC
many	TRBD1	TRBV10-3	TRBJ2-7	CAIRGTGNSYEQYF	TGTGCCATCAGGGGGACAGGGAATTCGTACGAGCAGTACTTC
few	TRBD2	TRBV9	TRBJ2-1	CASSVEGSGAYNEQFF	TGTGCCAGCAGCGTAGAAGGTAGCGGGGCCTACAATGAGCAGTTCTTC
many	NA	TRBV20-1	TRBJ2-5	CSAPQEGRLLGETQYF	TGCAGTGCCCCCCAGGAGGGACGGCTATTGGGTGAGACCCAGTACTTC
many	TRBD1	TRBV27	TRBJ2-6	CASSPLGQGVPGANVLTF	TGTGCCAGCAGTCCTCTGGGACAGGGAGTCCCTGGGGCCAACGTCCTGACTTTC
NA	NA	TRBV9	TRBJ1-2	CASSPQTAGGYTF	TGTGCCAGCAGCCCGCAGACAGCCGGAGGCTACACCTTC
many	NA	TRBV4-1	TRBJ1-5	CASSQDRGGSQPQHF	TGCGCCAGCAGCCAAGACAGGGGCGGAAGTCAGCCCCAGCATTTT
NA	TRBD2	TRBV12-3/TRBV12-4	TRBJ2-7	CASSLGGGAAGSYEQYF	TGTGCCAGCAGTTTGGGCGGGGGGGCCGCTGGTAGCTACGAGCAGTACTTC
many	NA	TRBV7-2	TRBJ2-5	CASSKAGTSKETQYF	TGTGCCAGCAGCAAAGCCGGGACGAGCAAAGAGACCCAGTACTTC
few	NA	TRBV7-9	TRBJ2-7	CASSDQVTYEQYF	TGTGCCAGCAGCGACCAGGTAACCTACGAGCAGTACTTC
many	TRBD1	TRBV7-9	TRBJ2-1	CASSPEGQGNYNEQFF	TGTGCCAGCAGCCCCGAGGGACAGGGGAACTACAATGAGCAGTTCTTC
many	TRBD2	TRBV20-1	TRBJ2-7	CSANSGGAGFLNEQYF	TGCAGTGCTAATAGCGGGGGGGCCGGATTTCTCAACGAGCAGTACTTC
few	TRBD1	TRBV7-6	TRBJ1-1	CASSSQGARAEAFF	TGTGCCAGCAGCTCACAGGGGGCGAGGGCTGAAGCTTTCTTT
few	NA	TRBV28	TRBJ2-5	CASSPYSSEQYF	TGTGCCAGCAGCCCATACAGCAGTGAGCAGTACTTC
many	TRBD2	TRBV4-2	TRBJ2-7	CASSQDRAGGSYEQYF	TGTGCCAGCAGCCAAGATCGAGCGGGGGGCTCCTACGAGCAGTACTTC
few	NA	TRBV20-1	TRBJ2-7	CSARDRVGSPYEQYF	TGCAGTGCTAGAGATCGGGTGGGGTCTCCCTACGAGCAGTACTTC
NA	NA	TRBV14	TRBJ2-7	CASSQSKAENSYEQYF	TGTGCCAGCAGCCAATCGAAAGCCGAGAACTCCTACGAGCAGTACTTC
many	NA	TRBV10-3	TRBJ1-2	CAISELYGYTF	TGTGCCATCAGTGAACTCTATGGCTACACCTTC
NA	NA	TRBV7-3	TRBJ2-1	CASSFSGEDEQFF	TGTGCCAGCAGCTTCTCAGGGGAGGATGAGCAGTTCTTC
few	TRBD2	TRBV20-1	TRBJ2-1	CSAGGRGDKNNEQFF	TGCAGTGCCGGAGGGCGGGGGGACAAAAACAATGAGCAGTTCTTC
NA	NA	TRBV25-1	TRBJ1-6	CASSELGRLNSPLHF	TGTGCCAGCAGTGAATTAGGCAGATTAAATTCACCCCTCCACTTT
many	NA	TRBV20-1	TRBJ2-1	CSARDTVADNEQFF	TGCAGTGCTAGAGATACGGTTGCCGACAATGAGCAGTTCTTC
many	TRBD1	TRBV6-2/TRBV6-3	TRBJ1-2	CASSRPSGQGGHGYTF	TGTGCCAGCAGTCGCCCTTCCGGACAGGGTGGTCATGGCTACACCTTC
many	TRBD2	TRBV4-2	TRBJ2-7	CASSQEGGGDSYEQYF	TGTGCCAGCAGCCAAGAAGGCGGGGGGGACTCCTACGAGCAGTACTTC
few	TRBD1	TRBV24-1	TRBJ1-1	CATSDASTGAEAFF	TGTGCCACCAGTGATGCCTCGACAGGGGCGGAAGCTTTCTTT
few	NA	TRBV27	TRBJ2-7	CASSLRGVEEQYF	TGTGCCAGCAGTTTAAGGGGGGTCGAGGAGCAGTACTTC
NA	NA	TRBV7-9	TRBJ1-2	CASSFDGLLTF	TGTGCCAGCAGCTTCGACGGACTACTCACCTTC